The 19 T cell receptor beta chains reported below all come from one sample, sequenced in a study of T cell clonotyping in hematopoietic cell transplantation (TCRdb year 2021). The library was produced with the immunoSEQ multiplex PCR assay. TCRdb stores this immuneACCESS table with in-frame sequences only. Part of the clones is absent; in the studies checked, under half of the shortfall reflects unresolved V genes, and no reason is known for the rest. The sample table lists around 11,000 clones, 85% to 90% of them with a count of one. The biggest ten clones account for 15% to 20% of the sample. Sample time point, as interpreted from the label and publication: 100 days after allo-HCT. Sequencing used PBMCs, obtained 100 days after allogeneic stem cell transplant. The receptors come from a female patient over 55 who had an allogeneic stem cell transplant from an unrelated donor, so the T cells may come from the graft donor. Some clones in this sample may be carry-over from other donors' samples.

This clone appeared a single time. The gene calls are TRBV4-3 and TRBJ2-2; 7 nucleotides line up with TRBD2. After removal of 0 bases from V and 3 bases from J, the junction contained 4 bases not matched to a gene. The CDR3 extends over 16 amino acids. Germline V CDR1 and CDR2: LGHNA, YSLEER. The CDR3 DNA reads as TGCGCCAGCAGCCAAGATGTAGCGGGCGACACCGGGGAGCTGTTTTTT. Encoded protein: CASSQDVAGDTGELFF.

The chain couples TRBV20-1 to TRBJ2-3, with 12 bases fitting TRBD2. V was pared by 7 bases and J by 13 bases, with 6 bases of the junction left unmatched. The germline V gene has CDR1 DFQATT and CDR2 SNEGSKA (reference sequence). The length of the CDR3 is 11 residues. This CDR3 is CSGLGLAGKYF. CDR3 bases: TGCAGTGGACTTGGACTAGCGGGAAAGTATTTT.

The gene calls are TRBV6-1 and TRBJ2-7; no reliable D call. The germline gives CDR1 MNHNS, CDR2 SASEGT. The CDR3 is 10 amino acids. V lost 6 bases and J lost 2, with 2 bases in between. In DNA form, the CDR3 reads TGTGCCAGCAGGGCCTACGAGCAGTACTTC. Protein product: CASRAYEQYF.

The chain uses TRBV6-1 and TRBJ1-5, with D unclear. Trimming removed 5 bases at V and 5 bases at J, with 10 bases between. The CDR3 has 13 amino acids. Germline V gene sequence: CDR1 MNHNS, CDR2 SASEGT. CDR3 sequence reads: CASSSLSHQPQHF. The CDR3 DNA is TGTGCCAGCAGTAGTCTGTCGCATCAGCCCCAGCATTTT.

This clone was counted once. The CDR3 nucleotides are TGTGCAAGTCGCTTAATTGGTGCGGGGCATGGCTACACCTTC. This codes for CASRLIGAGHGYTF. The chain has TRBV12-2 and TRBJ1-2. TRBV12-2 is a recognized pseudogene. The CDR3 sequence is 14 residues long.

The chain combines TRBV29-1 with TRBJ2-1, with D possibly matching TRBD2 (5 bases). The germline CDR1 and CDR2 sequences are SQVTM and ANQGSEA. The CDR3 has 17 residues. Trimming stripped 7 bases from V and 0 bases from J, with 22 bases between. The CDR3 DNA is TGCAGCGCTGGACTGCGAATAGGATGGTCCTCCTACAATGAGCAGTTCTTC. This sequence encodes CSAGLRIGWSSYNEQFF.

V usage is TRBV28 and J usage is TRBJ2-7; a possible D gene is TRBD2 (7 bases). Germline lookup yields CDR1 MDHEN and CDR2 SYDVKM. The length of the CDR3 is 15 residues. Trimming left V 3 bases short and J 4 bases short, with 16 bases between. The CDR3 sequence: CASSFPGGLRYEQYF. DNA of the CDR3: TGTGCCAGCAGTTTCCCCGGGGGGCTAAGGTACGAGCAGTACTTC.

V and J are TRBV5-6 and TRBJ1-5; 8 bases match TRBD1. The CDR3 is 17 residues long. With V trimmed by 0 bases and J by 5 bases, 10 bases remained unmatched. CDR1 and CDR2 from the germline V gene are SGHDT and YYEEEE. The CDR3: CASSLEGRGRAHQPQHF. The DNA for the CDR3 is TGTGCCAGCAGCTTGGAGGGCAGGGGGCGGGCCCATCAGCCCCAGCATTTT. Based on the CDR3 plus reference TRBV5-6 and TRBJ1-5, the full variable domain is DAGVTQSPTHLIKTRGQQVTLRCSPKSGHDTVSWYQQALGQGPQFIFQYYEEEERQRGNFPDRFSGHQFPNYSSELNVNALLLGDSALYLCASSLEGRGRAHQPQHFGDGTRLSIL.

The gene calls are TRBV9 and TRBJ2-7; 8 bases are a match to TRBD1. V dropped 4 bases and J dropped 5; count of bases not matched to a gene: 11. Germline V lookup: CDR1 SGDLS, CDR2 YYNGEE. The CDR3 sequence is 15 residues long. CDR3 loop: CASSPQGAEFDEQYF. The CDR3 DNA is TGTGCCAGCAGCCCGCAGGGGGCCGAATTCGACGAGCAGTACTTC.

V is TRBV20-1 and J is TRBJ2-3; unclear D gene. The CDR3 is 11 amino acids. V lost 6 bases to trimming and J lost 4 bases, with 8 bases between them. The germline V gene encodes CDR1 DFQATT and CDR2 SNEGSKA (reference sequence). In DNA, the CDR3 is TGCAGTGCAAGAAGGGCAGATACGCAGTATTTT. Its protein is CSARRADTQYF.

V is TRBV19 and J is TRBJ2-7; D unclear. The CDR3 sequence is 13 residues long. V gave up 9 bases and J gave up 1 base, with 13 bases separating them. Germline-derived CDR1 and CDR2 are LNHDA and SQIVND (reference sequence). CDR3 sequence reads: CASDPGDSYEQYF. As DNA, the CDR3 is TGTGCCAGCGATCCGGGTGATTCCTACGAGCAGTACTTC.

This clone showed up just once. The sample has other DNA sequences that encode this CDR3 too. The genes are TRBV20-1 and TRBJ1-3; no clear D. Trimming shortened V by 6 bases and J by 4 bases, and 7 bases separated the two germline ends. The CDR3 sequence is 11 residues long. In germline, CDR1 is DFQATT, CDR2 SNEGSKA (reference sequence). The CDR3, as DNA: TGCAGTGCCCGTACGGGAAACACCATATATTTT. Residues: CSARTGNTIYF.

The rearrangement links TRBV14 to TRBJ2-7, with TRBD2 matching 13 bases. Germline assignment: CDR1 SGHDN and CDR2 FVKESK. V shed 5 bases and J 4 bases; nucleotides not matched to a gene: 11. This CDR3 region has 17 residues. CDR3 sequence (DNA): TGTGCCAGCAGCTTCACCGGGACTAGCGGGATCAGGTACGAGCAGTACTTC. As protein: CASSFTGTSGIRYEQYF.

The J gene is TRBJ2-7, the V gene TRBV14; D gene unclear. Trimming removed 2 bases at V and 5 bases at J, with 4 bases between. CDR1 is SGHDN and CDR2 is FVKESK in the germline V gene. This CDR3 region has 11 residues. CDR3 in amino acids: CASSQSHEQYF. CDR3 bases: TGTGCCAGCAGCCAAAGCCACGAGCAGTACTTC.

The V and J genes are TRBV29-1 and TRBJ2-5, with D perhaps TRBD2 (5 bases). Germline CDR1 and CDR2: SQVTM and ANQGSEA. The CDR3 totals 13 residues. V was cut by 0 bases and J by 7 bases, with 12 bases left in between. The CDR3 DNA is TGCAGCGTTGAAGATCGCGGTGGGAGGACCCAGTACTTC. Its translation: CSVEDRGGRTQYF.

The chain couples TRBV11-2 to TRBJ2-6; 7 bases agree with TRBD1. Germline CDR1 and CDR2: SGHAT and FQNNGV. This CDR3 region has 15 residues. The V gene end was trimmed by 6 bases and the J gene end by 2 bases; junction bases not matched to a gene: 4. This CDR3 reads CASSPTGAGANVLTF. The CDR3 nucleotides are TGTGCCAGCAGTCCAACAGGGGCTGGGGCCAACGTCCTGACTTTC.

The rearrangement joins TRBV12-5 to TRBJ2-1; TRBD2 aligns across 8 bases. V was clipped by 1 base and J by 7 bases; unmatched bases: 6. Germline V gene data show CDR1 as LGHNT and CDR2 as FRNRAP. This CDR3 has 15 residues. For the CDR3, the DNA is TGTGCTAGTGGTTTGGCCAGACTAGCGAATAATGAGCAGTTCTTC. This sequence encodes CASGLARLANNEQFF.

This clone was detected once. This chain uses TRBV11-3 with TRBJ2-1; tentatively, D is TRBD2 (5 bases). Germline V lookup: CDR1 SGHNT, CDR2 YENEEA. Trimming cost V 1 base and J 2 bases, with 12 bases left between them. The CDR3 is made up of 16 amino acids. The CDR3: CASSLGPWTPYNEQFF. In nucleotides, the CDR3 is TGTGCCAGCAGCTTAGGGCCTTGGACTCCCTACAATGAGCAGTTCTTC.

J is TRBJ1-2 and V is TRBV29-1; the D gene is possibly TRBD1 (5 bases). Trimming removed 8 bases at V and 8 bases at J, with 15 bases between. This CDR3 region has 11 residues. In germline, CDR1 is SQVTM, CDR2 ANQGSEA. The CDR3 region has the DNA TGCAGCTCCTTTGGGGGACGGGGCTACACCTTC. It encodes CSSFGGRGYTF.